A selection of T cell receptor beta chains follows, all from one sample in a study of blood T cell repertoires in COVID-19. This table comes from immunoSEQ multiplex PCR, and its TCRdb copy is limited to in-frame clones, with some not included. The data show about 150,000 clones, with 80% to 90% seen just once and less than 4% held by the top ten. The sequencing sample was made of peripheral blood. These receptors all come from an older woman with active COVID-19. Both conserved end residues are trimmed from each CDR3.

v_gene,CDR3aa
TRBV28,ASSLRDRNYGYT
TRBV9,ASSLQDSGSLETQY
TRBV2,ASKRLAGGYGDTQY
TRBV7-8,ASSLGGQGETQY
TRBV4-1,ASSQEGARSQETQY
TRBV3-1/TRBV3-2,ASSGGQGISPLH
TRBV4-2,ASSQEIVGLAIY
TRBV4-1,ASSPGTSSSYEQY
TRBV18,ASSPPTTRGYEQY
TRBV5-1,ASSLIQARYNTGELF
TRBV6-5,ASSQEGVGGDTQY
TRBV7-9,ASSLPAGGIDEQY
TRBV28,ASSSFGWGTSGANEQF
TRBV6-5,ASTQGYGEQF
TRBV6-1,ASSDLGLITDTQY
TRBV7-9,ASSREAGGPHEQY
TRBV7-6,ASSSGTSGSYEQY
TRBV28,ASRSPIYEQY
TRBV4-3,ASSQDGTSVNEQF
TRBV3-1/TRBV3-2,ASSQVTGGLYGYT
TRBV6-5,ASTGGQGLSYEQY
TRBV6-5,ASSYSNQGRGEAF
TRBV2,ASSREFQETQY
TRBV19,ASSNSQPQH
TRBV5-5,ASTQTTVGTDTQY
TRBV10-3,AISERTVATNEKLF
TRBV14,ASSQGPGKRGIAPSNTGELF
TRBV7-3,ASILEVDTATNEKLF
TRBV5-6,ASSRGGTRELF
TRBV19,ASSIGRGFEQY
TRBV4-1,ASSQDFGRAYGYT
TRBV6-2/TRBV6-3,ASSYPFNYRNEQF
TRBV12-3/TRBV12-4,ASRGGAYEQY
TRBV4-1,ASSQDRTGRRNTEAF
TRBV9,ASSVEGAGEQY
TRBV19,ASSVQGSNYGYT
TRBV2,ASSEGTGGNSPLH
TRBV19,ASSPIVGNQPQH
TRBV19,ASSIVEGTGELF
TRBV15,ATSRDRATNEKLF
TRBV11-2,ASSLGYDTQY
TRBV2,ASRGGDVGTGELF
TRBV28,ASSTYRGHKTAGANVLT
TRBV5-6,ASSTFKASRETQY
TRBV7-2,ASSKAGETQY
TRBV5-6,ASSFLSGPINEQF
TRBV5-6,ASSPKTGGLGAF
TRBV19,ASSPQGLITEAF
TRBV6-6,ASSLRDRGAREQY
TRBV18,ASSPKFNLYEQY
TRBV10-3,AISHGTGSYEQY
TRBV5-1,ASSSLPGQGLEQY